Listed here are 22 T cell receptor beta chains from one sample, sequenced in a study of blood T cell repertoires in COVID-19. Libraries were prepared by immunoSEQ multiplex PCR; TCRdb keeps only in-frame clonotypes and omits some of them. Here the sample spans about 330,000 clones, about 85% being singletons. Sequenced material: PBMCs or T cells enriched from blood (not recorded which). Every receptor here comes from a woman aged 25 to 39 who had recovered from COVID-19.

The rearrangement joins TRBV7-3 to TRBJ2-7; 8 nucleotides agree with TRBD1. V lost 2 bases, J lost 3 bases, and 9 bases stayed unmatched. The germline gives CDR1 SGHTA, CDR2 FQGTGA. The CDR3 runs 16 residues. The CDR3 coding sequence is TGTGCCAGCAGCTTAGGCCCCGTTGACAGGGGCTACGAGCAGTACTTC. This translates into CASSLGPVDRGYEQYF.

The chain carries TRBV6-6 and TRBJ2-7, with a possible D match to TRBD2 (6 bases). Germline V gene data show CDR1 as MNHNY and CDR2 as SVGAGI (reference sequence). V lost 5 bases and J 2 bases, leaving 7 bases between the germline ends. The CDR3 is 12 amino acids. The CDR3 protein is CASSRGTYEQYF. The DNA for the CDR3 is TGTGCCAGCAGTCGCGGGACCTACGAGCAGTACTTC.

The V and J genes are TRBV7-2 and TRBJ1-2; 7 bases agree with TRBD1. The CDR3 has 13 residues. V was pared by 8 bases and J by 2 bases, with 5 bases of the junction left unmatched. CDR1 and CDR2 from the germline V gene are SGHTA and FQGNSA. The CDR3 DNA sequence: TGTGCCAGCCAACCGGACAGGAACTATGGCTACACCTTC. Protein sequence: CASQPDRNYGYTF.

In its sample, this clone was seen once. V and J are TRBV7-9 and TRBJ2-5; TRBD1 agrees at 7 bases. Germline V gene lookup returns CDR1 SEHNR and CDR2 FQNEAQ (reference sequence). This CDR3 is built from 14 residues. The junction had 2 bases not matched to a gene; V was cut back by 3 bases and J by 1 base. CDR3 sequence: CASSLGQPQETQYF. The CDR3 nucleotides read TGTGCCAGCAGCTTGGGACAGCCCCAAGAGACCCAGTACTTC.

The chain combines TRBV14 with TRBJ1-1; no reliable D call. V was shortened by 2 bases and J by 4 bases, with 11 bases between the two germline ends. Looked up from germline, CDR1 is SGHDN and CDR2 is FVKESK. This CDR3 has 14 residues. The CDR3 spells CASSQHGGSTEAFF. CDR3 nucleotides: TGTGCCAGCAGCCAACATGGAGGGAGCACTGAAGCTTTCTTT. Complete variable domain (other parts from reference TRBV14 and TRBJ1-1): EAGVTQFPSHSVIEKGQTVTLRCDPISGHDNLYWYRRVMGKEIKFLLHFVKESKQDESGMPNNRFLAERTGGTYSTLKVQPAELEDSGVYFCASSQHGGSTEAFFGQGTRLTVV.

This clone has just a few counts. The chain couples TRBV2 to TRBJ1-5, with 7 bases matching TRBD1. Germline trimming cut 1 base from V and 6 bases from J; bases unmatched to any gene: 6. This CDR3 region has 15 residues. CDR1 and CDR2 (germline): SNHLY, FYNNEI. This CDR3 reads CASSEGEGASQPQHF. In DNA form, the CDR3 reads TGTGCCAGCAGTGAAGGCGAGGGGGCGAGTCAGCCCCAGCATTTT.

This sequence joins TRBV6-5 and TRBJ1-5, with a possible D match to TRBD1 (6 bases). Trimming left V 8 bases short and J 7 bases short, with 12 bases between. The length of the CDR3 is 12 residues. Germline V CDR1 and CDR2: MNHEY, SVGAGI. The CDR3: CASSGVGQPQHF. The CDR3 nucleotides read TGTGCCAGCTCAGGGGTAGGGCAGCCCCAGCATTTT.

The count of this clone is one. The rearrangement uses TRBV27 and TRBJ2-7; 8 bases match TRBD2. The V and J ends lost 4 bases and 4 bases, in that order; junction bases with no gene match: 6. Per the germline V gene, CDR1 is MNHEY and CDR2 is SMNVEV (reference sequence). This CDR3 is 14 amino acids long. CDR3 in DNA: TGTGCCAGCAGTTATCGGGGGGGATCATACGAGCAGTACTTC. It yields the protein CASSYRGGSYEQYF.

The CDR3 region is CASSLEGAYYGYTF. Written as DNA, the CDR3 is TGCGCCAGCAGCTTGGAGGGGGCTTACTATGGCTACACCTTC. The chain is built from TRBV5-1 and TRBJ1-2; the match to TRBD1 covers 7 bases. The CDR3 is 14 residues long. Germline CDR1 SGHRS, CDR2 YFSETQ. The ends lost 0 bases at V and 3 bases at J; junction bases unmatched: 2.

V is TRBV12-5 and J is TRBJ1-4; 7 bases align to TRBD1. V gave up 0 bases and J gave up 1 base; unmatched junction bases: 8. The CDR3 is made up of 18 amino acids. Germline V gene data show CDR1 as LGHNT and CDR2 as FRNRAP. CDR3 coding DNA: TGTGCTAGTGGTTTGGTTGTCAGGGGGTATCGAACTAATGAAAAACTGTTTTTT. This codes for CASGLVVRGYRTNEKLFF.

This clone occurred a few times. This chain joins TRBV5-4 and TRBJ2-7, with TRBD2 as a possible D gene (6 bases). The CDR3 extends over 15 amino acids. Trimming removed 0 bases from V and 1 base from J, with 11 bases in between. In germline, CDR1 is SGHNT, CDR2 YYREEE (reference sequence). CDR3 region: CASSLAAGPSYEQYF. In nucleotides, the CDR3 is TGTGCCAGCAGCTTGGCCGCGGGGCCTTCCTACGAGCAGTACTTC. Together with reference TRBV5-4 and TRBJ2-7, the CDR3 gives the full variable domain: ETGVTQSPTHLIKTRGQQVTLRCSSQSGHNTVSWYQQALGQGPQFIFQYYREEENGRGNFPPRFSGLQFPNYSSELNVNALELDDSALYLCASSLAAGPSYEQYFGPGTRLTVT.

V gene TRBV5-6 combines with J gene TRBJ2-7; tentative D call: TRBD2 (5 bases). CDR1 SGHDT and CDR2 YYEEEE come from the germline V gene. The CDR3 covers 13 residues. The V and J ends lost 2 bases and 2 bases respectively, with 8 bases between them. The CDR3 spells CASSFRGPYEQYF. CDR3 bases: TGTGCCAGCAGCTTTCGAGGGCCCTACGAGCAGTACTTC.

V is TRBV24-1 and J is TRBJ2-1; TRBD1 agrees at 11 bases. V dropped 2 bases and J dropped 4; count of bases not matched to a gene: 6. The CDR3 has 17 amino acids. The germline V gene has CDR1 KGHDR and CDR2 SFDVKD. This chain's CDR3 is CATSDSSGQGAYNEQFF. Written as DNA, the CDR3 is TGTGCCACCAGTGATTCCAGTGGACAGGGGGCTTACAATGAGCAGTTCTTC.

The J gene is TRBJ2-5, the V gene TRBV18; the D gene is possibly TRBD1 (6 bases). CDR1 and CDR2 from the germline V gene are KGHSH and LQKENI. The CDR3 consists of 15 residues. V lost 3 bases to trimming and J lost 5 bases, with 16 bases between them. CDR3 nucleotide sequence: TGTGCCAGCTCACCGTCCGGGACATGGGGGGAGACCCAGTACTTC. This encodes CASSPSGTWGETQYF.

In regard to this clone: Other nucleotide sequences in the sample specify the same CDR3. The gene calls are TRBV5-1 and TRBJ2-3, with TRBD1 matching over 7 bases. V dropped 0 bases and J dropped 2; count of bases not matched to a gene: 6. Germline V gene lookup returns CDR1 SGHRS and CDR2 YFSETQ. This CDR3 is 16 amino acids long. The CDR3: CASSLAVGGNTDTQYF. CDR3 in DNA: TGCGCCAGCAGCTTGGCGGTAGGGGGCAACACAGATACGCAGTATTTT.

This sequence joins TRBV29-1 and TRBJ2-7; TRBD1 aligns across 10 bases. Per the germline V gene, CDR1 is SQVTM and CDR2 is ANQGSEA. The V and J ends lost 6 bases and 5 bases, in that order; junction bases with no gene match: 7. There are 13 residues in the CDR3. CDR3 nucleotides: TGCAGCGTATCCGGGACAGGGGACCACGAGCAGTACTTC. It yields the protein CSVSGTGDHEQYF.

V gene TRBV2 combines with J gene TRBJ1-1; D might be TRBD1 (6 bases). V was pared by 4 bases and J by 5 bases, with 14 bases between. Germline loops: CDR1 SNHLY, CDR2 FYNNEI. The CDR3 contains 14 residues. In DNA form, the CDR3 reads TGTGCCAGCAGTGTAAGGACCCAGGGGACTGAAGCTTTCTTT. It yields the protein CASSVRTQGTEAFF.

V usage is TRBV6-6 and J usage is TRBJ2-7; tentatively, D is TRBD2 (7 bases). Germline lookup yields CDR1 MNHNY and CDR2 SVGAGI (reference sequence). The CDR3 contains 14 residues. The V end lost 6 bases, the J end lost 7 bases, and 19 bases lay between the germline ends. This CDR3 reads CASSGRTEHLEQYF. DNA of the CDR3: TGTGCCAGCAGCGGGAGGACAGAACACTTGGAGCAGTACTTC.

This clone occurred a few times. The V call is TRBV9, the J call TRBJ2-3; D is ambiguous. Germline V gene lookup returns CDR1 SGDLS and CDR2 YYNGEE. The ends were cut back, 4 bases at V and 6 bases at J, with 9 bases in the middle. This CDR3 has 12 amino acids. The DNA of the CDR3 is TGTGCCAGCAGCAGAGTTAAGGATACGCAGTATTTT. Translated, it gives CASSRVKDTQYF.

This clone was observed a single time. J is TRBJ2-7 and V is TRBV6-2 or TRBV6-3; 7 nucleotides match TRBD1. CDR1 is MNHEY and CDR2 is SVGEGT in the germline V gene. V dropped 6 bases and J dropped 3; count of bases not matched to a gene: 5. CDR3 size: 13 residues. As DNA, the CDR3 is TGTGCCAGCAGCTGGGACAGAGACTACGAGCAGTACTTC. Protein: CASSWDRDYEQYF.

CDR3 residues: CASTITPAPGDTQYF. CDR3 nucleotides: TGTGCCAGCACCATCACCCCGGCCCCAGGAGATACGCAGTATTTT. The chain has TRBV5-6 and TRBJ2-3, with D hard to call. This CDR3 is 15 amino acids long. Germline V gene data show CDR1 as SGHDT and CDR2 as YYEEEE. Trimming removed 6 bases at V and 5 bases at J, with 19 bases between.

The V and J genes are TRBV6-2 or TRBV6-3 and TRBJ2-7; 7 bases align to TRBD1. Germline values: CDR1 MNHEY, CDR2 SVGEGT. The CDR3 covers 14 residues. The trim removed 6 bases at V and 5 bases at J, leaving 10 bases unmatched. The CDR3: CASSRQGSVDEQYF. CDR3 in DNA: TGTGCCAGCAGCAGACAGGGCTCGGTCGACGAGCAGTACTTC.